This TCR beta chain was profiled in a study of T cells expressing NK-cell markers. TCRdb re-called the 5' RACE reads and shows each CDR3 protein once, DNA omitted. The sample table includes roughly 280,000 distinct CDR3 sequences. The germline V gene has CDR1 MNHEY and CDR2 SVGEGT. This CDR3 is 14 amino acids long. The V gene is TRBV6-2 or TRBV6-3, the J gene TRBJ1-1; the D call of TRBD1 rests on TCRdb alone, since no DNA is present to check it. The sequence was collected from a man aged 18-30 years in good health. The specimen sequenced was blood T cells: a sorted CD56 or NKG2C T cell subset, CD4+ or CD8+ T cells, or bulk PBMC T cells (not recorded which). CDR3 region: CASSHRQGRNEAFF.